The 32 T cell receptor beta chains in this list originate from one sample, sequenced in a study of shared clonotypes between healthy human individuals. Only in-frame clones appear in the TCRdb table, and some are missing; sequencing was by immunoSEQ multiplex PCR. The sample gives some 1,900,000 clones, about 95% of which show up once; more than 0.9% is in the top ten. CD45RO-negative, CCR7-positively selected cells formed the naive CD8 fraction, excluding terminally differentiated effector memory CD45RA+ cells. The sequencing sample was made of naive CD8+ T cells sorted from blood. These receptors all stem from a man younger than 35 in good health.

V usage is TRBV27 and J usage is TRBJ1-2, with D tentatively TRBD1 (5 bases). The CDR3 sequence is 16 residues long. Germline CDR1 reads MNHEY; CDR2 reads SMNVEV (reference sequence). V was shortened by 4 bases and J by 1 base, with 16 bases between the two germline ends. The CDR3 bases are TGTGCCAGCAGTTCCCGGGGCTCGGGCGGTAACTATGGCTACACCTTC. Amino acids: CASSSRGSGGNYGYTF.

The CDR3 region is CAWSGRGGNNEQFF. CDR3 nucleotide sequence: TGTGCCTGGAGCGGGAGGGGAGGTAACAATGAGCAGTTCTTC. This chain connects TRBV30 to TRBJ2-1; TRBD2 matches 8 bases. The CDR3 spans 14 residues. Germline trimming cut 3 bases from V and 5 bases from J; bases unmatched to any gene: 6. CDR1 and CDR2 (germline): GTSNPN, SVGIG (reference sequence).

The rearrangement links TRBV9 to TRBJ2-3; D is unresolved. V was cut by 3 bases and J by 6 bases, with 5 bases left in between. The CDR3 runs 11 residues. Germline V gene lookup returns CDR1 SGDLS and CDR2 YYNGEE. The CDR3, as DNA: TGTGCCAGCAGCGCCGGGGATACGCAGTATTTT. Its translation is CASSAGDTQYF.

J is TRBJ2-7 and V is TRBV9; 7 bases map to TRBD2. Germline V gives CDR1 SGDLS, CDR2 YYNGEE. The V and J ends lost 0 bases and 4 bases, in that order; junction bases with no gene match: 4. The CDR3 is made up of 14 amino acids. CDR3 in DNA: TGTGCCAGCAGCGTAGGAAGTAGCGGGTACGAGCAGTACTTC. Amino acids: CASSVGSSGYEQYF.

The chain employs TRBV27 and TRBJ2-1; 9 positions match TRBD2. The V gene's germline CDR1 is MNHEY and CDR2 SMNVEV (reference sequence). The J segment lost 3 bases and the V segment lost 5 bases, leaving 14 bases of the junction unmatched. The CDR3 covers 18 residues. Here the CDR3 reads CASSPLSLTSGFYNEQFF. DNA of the CDR3: TGTGCCAGCAGTCCTTTATCCCTGACTAGCGGATTCTACAATGAGCAGTTCTTC.

This sequence joins TRBV5-6 and TRBJ2-1; TRBD2 agrees at 7 bases. CDR3 length: 15 residues. The V segment lost 5 bases and the J segment 6 bases; nucleotides outside the gene matches: 11. The germline V gene encodes CDR1 SGHDT and CDR2 YYEEEE. Written as DNA, the CDR3 is TGTGCCAGCAGTATTGGGGGAGGGAGAGGCAATGAGCAGTTCTTC. It codes for CASSIGGGRGNEQFF. The variable domain in full, completed from reference TRBV5-6 and TRBJ2-1, reads DAGVTQSPTHLIKTRGQQVTLRCSPKSGHDTVSWYQQALGQGPQFIFQYYEEEERQRGNFPDRFSGHQFPNYSSELNVNALLLGDSALYLCASSIGGGRGNEQFFGPGTRLTVL.

The V and J genes are TRBV7-8 and TRBJ2-3; 13 bases are a match to TRBD2. Germline V CDR1 and CDR2: SGHVS, FQNEAQ. The J segment lost 2 bases and the V segment lost 6 bases, leaving 8 bases of the junction unmatched. This CDR3 region has 17 residues. The CDR3 reads CASSQGLAGEFTDTQYF. The DNA of the CDR3 is TGTGCCAGCAGTCAAGGACTAGCGGGAGAGTTCACAGATACGCAGTATTTT.

The chain uses TRBV7-9 and TRBJ2-7; weak D call: TRBD2 (7 bases). V lost 5 bases to trimming and J lost 0 bases, with 17 bases between them. The germline gives CDR1 SEHNR, CDR2 FQNEAQ (reference sequence). This CDR3 is 16 amino acids long. This CDR3 is CASSPTGGGSSYEQYF. The CDR3 DNA sequence: TGTGCCAGCAGCCCTACGGGCGGGGGCAGCTCCTACGAGCAGTACTTC.

This clone was observed once. V and J are TRBV29-1 and TRBJ1-1; D is undetermined. The CDR3 sequence is 12 residues long. The V gene lost 3 bases and the J gene lost 1 base, with 6 bases spanning the gap. Germline CDR1 is SQVTM and CDR2 is ANQGSEA. The DNA of the CDR3 is TGCAGCGTTGATTCGCAGAACACTGAAGCTTTCTTT. This sequence encodes CSVDSQNTEAFF.

The chain is built from TRBV28 and TRBJ1-1, with a possible D match to TRBD1 (5 bases). This CDR3 spans 15 amino acids. Germline V gene sequence: CDR1 MDHEN, CDR2 SYDVKM. Trimming removed 10 bases from V and 3 bases from J, with 21 bases in between. CDR3 protein: CAIRDVELGDTEAFF. CDR3 coding DNA: TGTGCCATTAGGGACGTTGAACTCGGGGACACTGAAGCTTTCTTT. The variable domain in full, completed from reference TRBV28 and TRBJ1-1, reads DVKVTQSSRYLVKRTGEKVFLECVQDMDHENMFWYRQDPGLGLRLIYFSYDVKMKEKGDIPEGYSVSREKKERFSLILESASTNQTSMYLCAIRDVELGDTEAFFGQGTRLTVV.

In regard to this clone: Other nucleotide sequences from this sample produce the same CDR3. The J gene is TRBJ2-7, the V gene TRBV11-2; a weak D match, TRBD2 (6 bases). Trimming cost V 3 bases and J 2 bases, with 8 bases left between them. The germline V gene encodes CDR1 SGHAT and CDR2 FQNNGV. The CDR3 sequence is 13 residues long. The CDR3 loop is CASSLGTAYEQYF. DNA of the CDR3: TGTGCCAGCAGCTTGGGGACTGCCTACGAGCAGTACTTC.

The genes are TRBV29-1 and TRBJ2-7; a weak D match, TRBD2 (7 bases). Between the trimmed V and J ends, which lost 4 bases and 5 bases, there was a span of 15 bases. The CDR3 has 13 amino acids. Per the germline V gene, CDR1 is SQVTM and CDR2 is ANQGSEA. DNA of the CDR3: TGCAGCGTTGTAGGGGGGAGGGCGGACGAGCAGTACTTC. It codes for CSVVGGRADEQYF.

The chain couples TRBV4-1 to TRBJ2-1; possibly TRBD1 or TRBD2 for D (7 bases each). In germline, CDR1 is MGHRA, CDR2 YSYEKL. CDR3 size: 17 residues. Between the trimmed V and J ends, which lost 1 base and 2 bases, there was a span of 15 bases. The CDR3 region is CASSQVRGQGAYNEQFF. The CDR3, as DNA: TGCGCCAGCAGCCAAGTGCGGGGGCAGGGGGCCTACAATGAGCAGTTCTTC.

The rearrangement joins TRBV29-1 to TRBJ1-2; D is unclear. The CDR3 is made up of 13 amino acids. The germline V gene encodes CDR1 SQVTM and CDR2 ANQGSEA. The ends were cut back, 7 bases at V and 4 bases at J, with 16 bases in the middle. CDR3: CSAHPQAGYGYTF. As DNA, the CDR3 is TGCAGCGCCCACCCCCAGGCGGGCTATGGCTACACCTTC.

V and J are TRBV13 and TRBJ2-5, with TRBD2 matching over 8 bases. Germline CDR1 is PRHDT and CDR2 is FYEKMQ (reference sequence). Germline trimming cut 0 bases from V and 5 bases from J; bases unmatched to any gene: 8. CDR3 size: 16 residues. The CDR3 region has the DNA TGTGCCAGCAGCTTAGGTCCAGCGGGGGAAGTGGAGACCCAGTACTTC. Encoded protein: CASSLGPAGEVETQYF.

As regards this clone: The same CDR3 is also encoded by other DNA sequences in this sample. The chain couples TRBV7-9 to TRBJ2-2; 9 nucleotides match TRBD1. Germline V CDR1 and CDR2: SEHNR, FQNEAQ (reference sequence). This CDR3 contains 17 residues. With 2 bases clipped from V and 5 bases from J, the junction kept 9 bases outside the gene matches. The DNA of the CDR3 is TGTGCCAGCAGCTTACCGCCGGGACAGGGTTATACCGGGGAGCTGTTTTTT. This sequence encodes CASSLPPGQGYTGELFF. Full variable domain (outside the CDR3, taken from reference TRBV7-9 and TRBJ2-2): DTGVSQNPRHKITKRGQNVTFRCDPISEHNRLYWYRQTLGQGPEFLTYFQNEAQLEKSRLLSDRFSAERPKGSFSTLEIQRTEQGDSAMYLCASSLPPGQGYTGELFFGEGSRLTVL.

V is TRBV7-9 and J is TRBJ2-7; D is undetermined. V shed 4 bases and J shed 3 bases, with 7 bases lying between them. Germline V gene sequence: CDR1 SEHNR, CDR2 FQNEAQ (reference sequence). The CDR3 loop spans 12 amino acids. Here the CDR3 reads CASSSAGYEQYF. In DNA, the CDR3 is TGTGCCAGCAGCTCCGCCGGCTACGAGCAGTACTTC.

The rearrangement joins TRBV11-2 to TRBJ1-1, with 7 bases fitting TRBD1. CDR1 is SGHAT and CDR2 is FQNNGV in the germline V gene. After removal of 3 bases from V and 4 bases from J, the junction contained 5 bases not matched to a gene. The CDR3 sequence is 14 residues long. The CDR3 here is CASSLTGLGTEAFF. DNA of the CDR3: TGTGCCAGCAGCTTGACAGGGTTAGGCACTGAAGCTTTCTTT.

The chain couples TRBV4-1 to TRBJ2-1; 9 bases match TRBD1. The V and J ends lost 5 bases and 3 bases, in that order; junction bases with no gene match: 11. The CDR3 runs 17 residues. Germline-derived CDR1 and CDR2 are MGHRA and YSYEKL. CDR3 protein: CASSGTAGQGLYNEQFF. The CDR3, as DNA: TGCGCCAGCAGCGGAACAGCGGGACAGGGCCTCTACAATGAGCAGTTCTTC.

V is TRBV11-2 and J is TRBJ1-2, with a possible D match to TRBD1 (5 bases). Germline CDR1 and CDR2: SGHAT and FQNNGV. The V end lost 8 bases, the J end lost 4 bases, and 23 bases lay between the germline ends. The CDR3 has 16 residues. The chain's CDR3 is CASGELDSFDTYGYTF. The CDR3 DNA reads as TGTGCCAGCGGCGAACTAGACAGCTTCGACACCTATGGCTACACCTTC. The full variable domain, in which reference TRBV11-2 and TRBJ1-2 provide the parts outside the CDR3, is EAGVAQSPRYKIIEKRQSVAFWCNPISGHATLYWYQQILGQGPKLLIQFQNNGVVDDSQLPKDRFSAERLKGVDSTLKIQPAKLEDSAVYLCASGELDSFDTYGYTFGSGTRLTVV.

The CDR3 sequence: CASSGRVQDGTYEQYF. DNA for the CDR3: TGTGCCAGCAGTGGTCGGGTGCAGGACGGAACCTACGAGCAGTACTTC. The J gene is TRBJ2-7, the V gene TRBV6-1; D is unclear. CDR1 MNHNS and CDR2 SASEGT come from the germline V gene. The CDR3 is 16 amino acids. Deletions cut 4 bases from V and 2 bases from J, with 18 bases between.

The chain combines TRBV6-1 with TRBJ2-7; 9 positions agree with TRBD1. The trim removed 6 bases at V and 4 bases at J, leaving 10 bases unmatched. CDR1 and CDR2 (germline): MNHNS, SASEGT. This CDR3 contains 15 residues. The CDR3 sequence is CASRPPGTGWYEQYF. The CDR3 DNA is TGTGCCAGCAGACCTCCCGGGACAGGGTGGTACGAGCAGTACTTC.

Written as DNA, the CDR3 is TGTGCCAGCAGCTTAGGCGGGACCAATTCCTACGAGCAGTACTTC. Its protein product is CASSLGGTNSYEQYF. The chain couples TRBV11-2 to TRBJ2-7, with D possibly matching TRBD2 (6 bases). The CDR3 totals 15 residues. Germline-derived CDR1 and CDR2 are SGHAT and FQNNGV. The V and J ends lost 1 base and 1 base respectively, with 11 bases between them.

The sample holds one count of this clone. The junction departs from germline at one end; a sequencing error may be responsible. This chain connects TRBV15 to TRBJ2-1, with D possibly being TRBD2 (6 bases). This CDR3 region has 11 residues. CDR1 and CDR2 from the germline V gene are LNHNV and YYDKDF (reference sequence). This chain's CDR3 is CATSTGGPPVF. The DNA for the CDR3 is TGTGCCACCAGTACCGGGGGACCCCCTGTCTTC. Variable domain in full (rest from reference TRBV15 and TRBJ2-1): DAMVIQNPRYQVTQFGKPVTLSCSQTLNHNVMYWYQQKSSQAPKLLFHYYDKDFNNEADTPDNFQSRRPNTSFCFLDIRSPGLGDTAMYLCATSTGGPPVFGPGTRLTVL.

Note on this clone: Other DNA sequences in this specimen translate into the identical CDR3. V is TRBV5-6 and J is TRBJ2-1; D unclear. CDR3 size: 14 residues. The germline V and J ends were trimmed by 0 bases and 1 base, with 5 bases remaining between them. The germline gives CDR1 SGHDT, CDR2 YYEEEE. CDR3 loop: CASSLGQSYNEQFF. The CDR3 region has the DNA TGTGCCAGCAGCTTGGGGCAGTCCTACAATGAGCAGTTCTTC.

This rearrangement joins TRBV7-9 to TRBJ2-3; TRBD2 matches at 12 bases. V lost 5 bases and J lost 2; bases outside the gene matches: 5. The CDR3 is 16 amino acids. Germline loops: CDR1 SEHNR, CDR2 FQNEAQ (reference sequence). The CDR3 sequence is CASSPWTSGVTDTQYF. The DNA of the CDR3 is TGTGCCAGCAGCCCCTGGACTAGCGGGGTCACAGATACGCAGTATTTT.

The V and J genes are TRBV28 and TRBJ1-3; the D is unclear. V was clipped by 2 bases and J by 3 bases, with 8 bases between them. The CDR3 is made up of 14 amino acids. Germline CDR1 MDHEN, CDR2 SYDVKM. CDR3 in amino acids: CASSLSVNGNTIYF. DNA of the CDR3: TGTGCCAGCAGTTTAAGTGTGAATGGAAACACCATATATTTT. Full variable domain (rest looked up from reference TRBV28 and TRBJ1-3): DVKVTQSSRYLVKRTGEKVFLECVQDMDHENMFWYRQDPGLGLRLIYFSYDVKMKEKGDIPEGYSVSREKKERFSLILESASTNQTSMYLCASSLSVNGNTIYFGEGSWLTVV.

The gene calls are TRBV4-1 and TRBJ2-7; no clear D gene. This CDR3 has 13 amino acids. With 0 bases removed from V and 2 bases from J, the gap between germline ends came to 5 bases. Germline V CDR1 and CDR2: MGHRA, YSYEKL. This CDR3 reads CASSQDIAYEQYF. CDR3 nucleotides: TGCGCCAGCAGCCAAGATATCGCCTACGAGCAGTACTTC.

The V gene is TRBV30, the J gene TRBJ1-6; 10 positions match TRBD1. J gave up 9 bases and V 0 bases, and 2 bases lay outside the gene matches. Germline V gene lookup returns CDR1 GTSNPN and CDR2 SVGIG (reference sequence). CDR3 length equals 14 residues. The CDR3 DNA sequence: TGTGCCTGGAGTGTGGGGACAGGGGTTTCACCCCTCCACTTT. Translated: CAWSVGTGVSPLHF.

The genes are TRBV6-5 and TRBJ2-7; perhaps TRBD2 as D (6 bases). The CDR3 has 14 residues. CDR1 MNHEY and CDR2 SVGAGI come from the germline V gene. Trimming took off 4 bases at V and 2 bases at J, with 12 bases between the two ends. Written as DNA, the CDR3 is TGTGCCAGCAGTTCCTTCGGGGGACCCTACGAGCAGTACTTC. Protein: CASSSFGGPYEQYF.

This clone has only one observation. V and J are TRBV30 and TRBJ2-1, with D possibly matching TRBD1 (5 bases). CDR1 is GTSNPN and CDR2 is SVGIG in the germline V gene (reference sequence). Trimming stripped 1 base from V and 3 bases from J, with 7 bases between. CDR3 length: 13 amino acids. CDR3 loop: CAWSGGHYNEQFF. CDR3 nucleotides: TGTGCCTGGAGTGGTGGACACTACAATGAGCAGTTCTTC.

The V call is TRBV7-9, the J call TRBJ2-5, with 10 bases identical to TRBD2. Germline V gene lookup returns CDR1 SEHNR and CDR2 FQNEAQ (reference sequence). V lost 4 bases to trimming and J lost 2 bases; unmatched junction nucleotides: 7. The CDR3 length is 16 residues. The CDR3 is CASSSPGLAQQETQYF. CDR3 coding DNA: TGTGCCAGCAGCTCCCCGGGACTAGCGCAACAAGAGACCCAGTACTTC.